One T cell receptor beta chain is described in this entry. Germline CDR1 reads SEHNR; CDR2 reads FQNEAQ (reference sequence). V lost 5 bases and J 2 bases, leaving 13 bases between the germline ends. The CDR3 consists of 15 residues. This entry comes from a study of cytomegalovirus exposure and HLA in healthy donors. Overall study: HLA-typed donors were the source of some 85 million unique TCRs, which an early data release held.

Vbeta (60) and Jbeta (13) primers were used in the PCR. The protocol was immunoSEQ multiplex PCR, while the TCRdb copy is restricted to in-frame clones and leaves out a portion. The sample has a few hundred thousand clones, roughly 80% seen once. The chain has TRBV7-9 and TRBJ1-3; TRBD1 might be the D (6 bases). Material: PBMCs. The receptor comes from a man younger than 40 in good health and CMV-seronegative. The CDR3 DNA follows: TGTGCCAGCAGCGAGGGACAACAGACTGGAAACACCATATATTTT. Residues: CASSEGQQTGNTIYF.